This entry concerns a single T cell receptor (beta chain). Antigen: not known. This sample is drawn from a study of T cells after yellow fever vaccination. About the research overall: Where fractions had low cell numbers, libraries were prepared from them with the SMART-Seq v4 Ultra Low Input RNA kit.

In making TCR cDNA, 5'RACE template switching added a universal primer site and UMIs to it. Each CDR3 protein gets one entry after TCRdb re-called the 5' RACE reads with MiXCR. The sample contains about 260,000 distinct CDR3 sequences, 10% to 15% of which appear only once. The junction had 9 bases not matched to a gene; V was cut back by 4 bases and J by 5 bases. Germline CDR1 reads MNHEY; CDR2 reads SMNVEV (reference sequence). The CDR3 has 16 residues. Study-level findings and limits: Weaker, the secondary response had a peak occurring faster, on day 5 versus 15. A large majority of primary-vaccination clones showed up again after the booster (96% CD4, around 88% CD8).

The chain couples TRBV27 to TRBJ2-7; TRBD1 aligns across 12 bases. This sample comprised CD4+ T cells sorted from PBMCs, obtained 45 days after the yellow fever booster vaccination. The TCR sequence derives from a man aged 25-45 years who received the YFV17D yellow fever vaccine. CDR3 sequence (DNA): TGTGCCAGCAGTTCGCCTCTCCGGGACAGGGGGCACGAGCAGTACTTC. Amino acids: CASSSPLRDRGHEQYF.